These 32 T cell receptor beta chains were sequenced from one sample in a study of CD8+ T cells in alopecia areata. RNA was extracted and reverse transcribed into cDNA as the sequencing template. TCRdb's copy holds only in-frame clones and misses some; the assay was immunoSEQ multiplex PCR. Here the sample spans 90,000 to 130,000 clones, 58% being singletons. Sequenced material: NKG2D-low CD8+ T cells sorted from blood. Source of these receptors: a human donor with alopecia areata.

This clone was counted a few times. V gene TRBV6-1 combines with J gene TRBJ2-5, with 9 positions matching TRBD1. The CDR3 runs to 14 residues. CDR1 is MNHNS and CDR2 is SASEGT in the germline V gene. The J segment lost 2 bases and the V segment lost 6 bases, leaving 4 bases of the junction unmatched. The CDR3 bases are TGTGCCAGCAGGGGACAGGGCCATCAAGAGACCCAGTACTTC. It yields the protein CASRGQGHQETQYF.

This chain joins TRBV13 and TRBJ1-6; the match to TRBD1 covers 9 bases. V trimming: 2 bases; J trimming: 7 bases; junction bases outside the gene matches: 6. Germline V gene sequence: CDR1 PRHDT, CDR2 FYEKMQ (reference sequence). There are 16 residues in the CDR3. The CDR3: CASSLRGQGDNSPLHF. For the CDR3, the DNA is TGTGCCAGCAGCTTAAGGGGACAGGGTGACAATTCACCCCTCCACTTT.

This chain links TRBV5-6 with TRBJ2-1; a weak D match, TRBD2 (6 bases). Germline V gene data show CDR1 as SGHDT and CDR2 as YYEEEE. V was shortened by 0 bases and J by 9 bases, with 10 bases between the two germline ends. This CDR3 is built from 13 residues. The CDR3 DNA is TGTGCCAGCAGCTTGGGGAGGGCCTTTGAGCAGTTCTTC. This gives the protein CASSLGRAFEQFF.

The CDR3, as DNA: TGTGCCAGCAGCTTGTGGGGTGGGAGCACTGAAGCTTTCTTT. Amino acids: CASSLWGGSTEAFF. The V gene is TRBV5-6, the J gene TRBJ1-1; D is uncertain. There are 14 residues in the CDR3. Deletions cut 1 base from V and 4 bases from J, with 11 bases between. CDR1 and CDR2 (germline): SGHDT, YYEEEE.

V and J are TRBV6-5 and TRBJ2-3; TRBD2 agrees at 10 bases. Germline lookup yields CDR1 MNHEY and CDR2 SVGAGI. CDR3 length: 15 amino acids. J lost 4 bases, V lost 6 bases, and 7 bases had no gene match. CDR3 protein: CASRPGTSEADTQYF. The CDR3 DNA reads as TGTGCCAGCAGGCCCGGGACTAGCGAAGCAGATACGCAGTATTTT.

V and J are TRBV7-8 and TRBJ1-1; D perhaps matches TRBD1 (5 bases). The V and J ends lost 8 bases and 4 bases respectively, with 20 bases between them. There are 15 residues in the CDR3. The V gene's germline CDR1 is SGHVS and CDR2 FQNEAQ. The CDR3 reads CASLSLGARGTEAFF. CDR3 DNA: TGTGCCAGCTTAAGCTTAGGGGCGCGGGGCACTGAAGCTTTCTTT.

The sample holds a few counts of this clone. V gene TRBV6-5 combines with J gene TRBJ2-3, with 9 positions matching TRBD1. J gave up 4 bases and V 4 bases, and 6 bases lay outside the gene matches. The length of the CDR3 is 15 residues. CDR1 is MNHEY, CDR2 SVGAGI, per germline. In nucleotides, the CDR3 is TGTGCCAGCAGTTTAACAGGGGGCAGGTCAGATACGCAGTATTTT. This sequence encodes CASSLTGGRSDTQYF.

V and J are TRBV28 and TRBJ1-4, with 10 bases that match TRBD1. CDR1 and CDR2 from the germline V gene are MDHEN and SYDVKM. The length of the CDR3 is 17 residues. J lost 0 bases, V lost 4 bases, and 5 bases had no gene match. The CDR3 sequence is CASSYRDRGATNEKLFF. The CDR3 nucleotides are TGTGCCAGCAGTTACCGGGACAGGGGCGCAACTAATGAAAAACTGTTTTTT.

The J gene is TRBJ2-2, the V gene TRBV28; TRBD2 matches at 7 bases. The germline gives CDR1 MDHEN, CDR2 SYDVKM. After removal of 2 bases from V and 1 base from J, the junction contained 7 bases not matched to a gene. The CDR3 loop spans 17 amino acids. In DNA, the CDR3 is TGTGCCAGCAGTTTACTATCCCCTAGCGGGAACACCGGGGAGCTGTTTTTT. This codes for CASSLLSPSGNTGELFF.

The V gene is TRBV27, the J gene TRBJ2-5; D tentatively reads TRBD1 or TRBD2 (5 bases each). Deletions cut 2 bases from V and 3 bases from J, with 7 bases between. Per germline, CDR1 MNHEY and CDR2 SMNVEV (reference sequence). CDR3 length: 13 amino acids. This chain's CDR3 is CASSLLGEETQYF. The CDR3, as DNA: TGTGCCAGCAGTTTACTGGGGGAAGAGACCCAGTACTTC.

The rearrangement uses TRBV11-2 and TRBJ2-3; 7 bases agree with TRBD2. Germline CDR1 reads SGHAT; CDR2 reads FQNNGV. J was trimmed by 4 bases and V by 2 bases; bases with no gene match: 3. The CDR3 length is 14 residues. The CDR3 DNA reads TGTGCCAGCAGCTTACGAGCGGGACCAGATACGCAGTATTTT. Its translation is CASSLRAGPDTQYF.

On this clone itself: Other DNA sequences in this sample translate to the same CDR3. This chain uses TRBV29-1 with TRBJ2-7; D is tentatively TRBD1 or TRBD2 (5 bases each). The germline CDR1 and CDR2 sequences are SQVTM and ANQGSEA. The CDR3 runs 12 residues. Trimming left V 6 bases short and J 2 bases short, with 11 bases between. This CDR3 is CSVGWGTYEQYF. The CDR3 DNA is TGCAGCGTCGGATGGGGGACCTACGAGCAGTACTTC.

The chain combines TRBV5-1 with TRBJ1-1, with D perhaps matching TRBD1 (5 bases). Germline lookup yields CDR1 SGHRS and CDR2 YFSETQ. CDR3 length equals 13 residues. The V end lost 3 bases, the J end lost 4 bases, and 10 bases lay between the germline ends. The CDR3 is CASSWSGGTEAFF. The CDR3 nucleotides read TGCGCCAGCAGCTGGAGCGGGGGCACTGAAGCTTTCTTT.

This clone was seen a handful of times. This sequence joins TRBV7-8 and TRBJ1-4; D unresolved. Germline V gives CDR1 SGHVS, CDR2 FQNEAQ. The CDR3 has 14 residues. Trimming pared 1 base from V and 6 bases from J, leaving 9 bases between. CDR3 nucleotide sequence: TGTGCCAGCAGCTTAGGCAGGCTAGATGAAAAACTGTTTTTT. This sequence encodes CASSLGRLDEKLFF.

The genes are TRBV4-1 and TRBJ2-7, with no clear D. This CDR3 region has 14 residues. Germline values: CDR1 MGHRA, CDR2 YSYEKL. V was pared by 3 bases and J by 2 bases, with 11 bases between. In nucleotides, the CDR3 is TGCGCCAGCAGCCAGACACCAGACACCTACGAGCAGTACTTC. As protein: CASSQTPDTYEQYF.

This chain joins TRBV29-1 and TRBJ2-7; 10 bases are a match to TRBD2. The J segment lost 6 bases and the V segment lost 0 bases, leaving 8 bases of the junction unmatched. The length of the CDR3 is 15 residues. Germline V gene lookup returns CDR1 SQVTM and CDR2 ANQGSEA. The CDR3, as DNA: TGCAGCGTTGAAGATTTAGGCCTAGCGGGGGCCGAGCAGTACTTC. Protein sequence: CSVEDLGLAGAEQYF.

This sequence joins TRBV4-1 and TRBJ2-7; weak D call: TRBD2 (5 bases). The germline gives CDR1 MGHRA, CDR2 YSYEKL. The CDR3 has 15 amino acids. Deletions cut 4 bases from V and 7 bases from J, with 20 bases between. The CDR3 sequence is CASSPSPSGSGEQYF. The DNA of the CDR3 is TGCGCCAGCAGCCCGTCCCCCTCGGGTTCGGGGGAGCAGTACTTC.

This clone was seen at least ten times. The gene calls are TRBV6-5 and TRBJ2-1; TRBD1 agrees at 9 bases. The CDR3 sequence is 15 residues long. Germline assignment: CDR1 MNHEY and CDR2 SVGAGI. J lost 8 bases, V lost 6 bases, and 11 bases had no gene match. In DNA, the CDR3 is TGTGCCAGCAGCCCGGGACAGGGAGAAGTGGATGAGCAGTTCTTC. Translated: CASSPGQGEVDEQFF.

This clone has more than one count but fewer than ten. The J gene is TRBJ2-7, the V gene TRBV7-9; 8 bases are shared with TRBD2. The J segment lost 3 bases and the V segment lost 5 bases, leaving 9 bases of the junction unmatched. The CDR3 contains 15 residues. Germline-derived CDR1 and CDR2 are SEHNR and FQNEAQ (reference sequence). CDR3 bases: TGTGCCAGCAGCAGCGGGAGTTCCCCAAGCTACGAGCAGTACTTC. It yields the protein CASSSGSSPSYEQYF.

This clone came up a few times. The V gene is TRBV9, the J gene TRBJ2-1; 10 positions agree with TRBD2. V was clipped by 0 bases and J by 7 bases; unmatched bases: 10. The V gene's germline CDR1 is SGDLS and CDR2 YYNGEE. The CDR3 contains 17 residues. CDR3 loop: CASSVEAGGLYGNEQFF. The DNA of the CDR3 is TGTGCCAGCAGCGTAGAAGCGGGAGGGCTATATGGGAATGAGCAGTTCTTC. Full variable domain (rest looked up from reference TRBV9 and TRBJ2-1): DSGVTQTPKHLITATGQRVTLRCSPRSGDLSVYWYQQSLDQGLQFLIQYYNGEERAKGNILERFSAQQFPDLHSELNLSSLELGDSALYFCASSVEAGGLYGNEQFFGPGTRLTVL.

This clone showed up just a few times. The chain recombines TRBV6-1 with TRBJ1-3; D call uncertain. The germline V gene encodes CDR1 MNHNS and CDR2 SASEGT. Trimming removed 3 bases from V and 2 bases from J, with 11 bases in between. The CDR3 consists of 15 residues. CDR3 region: CASSEGRSAGNTIYF. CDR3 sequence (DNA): TGTGCCAGCAGTGAGGGTCGGAGTGCTGGAAACACCATATATTTT.

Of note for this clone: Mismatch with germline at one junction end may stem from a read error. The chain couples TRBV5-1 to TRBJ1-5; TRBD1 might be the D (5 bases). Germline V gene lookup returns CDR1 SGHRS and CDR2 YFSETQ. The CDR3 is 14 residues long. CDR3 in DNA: TGCGCCAGCAGAGAAGGGACGGCTGATCAACCCCAGCATTTT. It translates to CASREGTADQPQHF.

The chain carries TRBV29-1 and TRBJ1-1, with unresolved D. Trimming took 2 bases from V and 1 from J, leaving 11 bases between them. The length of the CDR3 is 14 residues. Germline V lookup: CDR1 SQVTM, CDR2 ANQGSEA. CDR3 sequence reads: CSVETRTTNTEAFF. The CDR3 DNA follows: TGCAGCGTTGAAACTAGGACTACGAACACTGAAGCTTTCTTT.

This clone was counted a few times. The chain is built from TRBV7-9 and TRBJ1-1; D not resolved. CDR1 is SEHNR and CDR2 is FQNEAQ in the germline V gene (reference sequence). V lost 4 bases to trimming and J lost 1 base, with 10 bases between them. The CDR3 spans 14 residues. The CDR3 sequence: CASSYGIGNTEAFF. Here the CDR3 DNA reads TGTGCCAGCAGCTACGGGATAGGGAACACTGAAGCTTTCTTT. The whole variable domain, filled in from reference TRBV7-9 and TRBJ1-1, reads DTGVSQNPRHKITKRGQNVTFRCDPISEHNRLYWYRQTLGQGPEFLTYFQNEAQLEKSRLLSDRFSAERPKGSFSTLEIQRTEQGDSAMYLCASSYGIGNTEAFFGQGTRLTVV.

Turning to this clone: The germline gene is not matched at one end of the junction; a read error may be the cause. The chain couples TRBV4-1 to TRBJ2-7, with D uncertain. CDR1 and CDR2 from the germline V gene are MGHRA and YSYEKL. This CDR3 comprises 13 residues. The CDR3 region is CASSTSPSREPYF. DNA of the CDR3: TGCGCCAGCAGCACATCCCCGAGTCGCGAGCCGTACTTC.

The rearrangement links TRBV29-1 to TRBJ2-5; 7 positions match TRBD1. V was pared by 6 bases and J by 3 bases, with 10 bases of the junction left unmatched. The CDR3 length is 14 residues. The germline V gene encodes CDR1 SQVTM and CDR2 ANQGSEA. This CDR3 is CSVGQTGTEETQYF. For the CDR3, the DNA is TGCAGCGTCGGTCAGACAGGGACGGAAGAGACCCAGTACTTC.

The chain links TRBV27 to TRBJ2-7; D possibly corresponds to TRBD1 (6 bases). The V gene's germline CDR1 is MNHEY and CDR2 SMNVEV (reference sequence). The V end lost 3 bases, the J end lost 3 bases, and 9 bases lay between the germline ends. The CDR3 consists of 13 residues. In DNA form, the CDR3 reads TGTGCCAGCAGTTTGGACAGAAACTACGAGCAGTACTTC. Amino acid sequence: CASSLDRNYEQYF.

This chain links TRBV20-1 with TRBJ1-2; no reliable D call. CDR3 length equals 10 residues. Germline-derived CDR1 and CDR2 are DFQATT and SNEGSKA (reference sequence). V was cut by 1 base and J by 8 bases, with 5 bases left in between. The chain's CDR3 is CSARGEGYTF. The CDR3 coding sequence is TGCAGTGCTAGAGGAGAGGGCTACACCTTC.

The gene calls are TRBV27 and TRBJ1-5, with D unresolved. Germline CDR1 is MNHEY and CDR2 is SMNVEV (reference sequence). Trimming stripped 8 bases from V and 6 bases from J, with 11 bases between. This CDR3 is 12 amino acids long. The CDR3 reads CASWWVGQPQHF. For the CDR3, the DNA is TGTGCCAGCTGGTGGGTGGGTCAGCCCCAGCATTTT.

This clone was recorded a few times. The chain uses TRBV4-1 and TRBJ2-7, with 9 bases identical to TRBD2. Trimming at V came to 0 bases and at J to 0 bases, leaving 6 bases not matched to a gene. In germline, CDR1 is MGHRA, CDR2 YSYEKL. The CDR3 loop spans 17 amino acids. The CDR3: CASSQEGTSLVSYEQYF. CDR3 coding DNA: TGCGCCAGCAGCCAAGAAGGGACTAGCCTAGTCTCCTACGAGCAGTACTTC.

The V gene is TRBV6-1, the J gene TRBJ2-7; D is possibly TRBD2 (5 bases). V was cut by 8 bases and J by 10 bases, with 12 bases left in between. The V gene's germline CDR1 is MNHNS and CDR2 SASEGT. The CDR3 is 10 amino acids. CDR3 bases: TGTGCCAGCGGGTTTCCGGGACAGTACTTC. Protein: CASGFPGQYF.

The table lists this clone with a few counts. CDR3 in DNA: TGTGCCAGCAGTATAACAGGGGAACCCTACAATGAGCAGTTCTTC. Translating it yields CASSITGEPYNEQFF. The V and J genes are TRBV6-5 and TRBJ2-1; the match to TRBD1 covers 7 bases. The germline CDR1 and CDR2 sequences are MNHEY and SVGAGI. The CDR3 is made up of 15 amino acids. V was pared by 5 bases and J by 2 bases, with 6 bases of the junction left unmatched.